The 27 T cell receptor beta chains below all came from one sample that was sequenced in a study of identical twins. MiXCR was run by TCRdb on the 5' RACE reads, yielding one entry per CDR3 protein. This table has 1,800,000 or so distinct CDR3 sequences, about 32% appearing once. The sample taken for sequencing was cord blood. Receptors were obtained from a newborn girl in good health.

Note on this clonotype: Germline is not matched at one junction end, which may reflect a read error. The chain has TRBV12-3 or TRBV12-4 and TRBJ2-1; 12 bases line up with TRBD2. The closer fit of TRBJ2-7 to the DNA end suggests the J call may be wrong. CDR3 length equals 16 residues. CDR3: CASRMTSGGIGNEQYF. The CDR3 region has the DNA TGCGCCAGCAGGATGACTAGCGGGGGAATAGGCAATGAGCAGTACTTC.

J is TRBJ1-2 and V is TRBV7-2; D call uncertain. Germline assignment: CDR1 SGHTA and CDR2 FQGNSA. V dropped 1 base and J dropped 8 bases, with 11 bases sitting between them. The CDR3 length is 13 residues. The CDR3, as DNA: TGTGCCAGCAGCTTAGAAGTCGGGGTAGGCTACACCTTC. It codes for CASSLEVGVGYTF.

There are a few counts of this clonotype. This chain links TRBV29-1 with TRBJ1-4; D perhaps matches TRBD1 (5 bases). Trimming took off 4 bases at V and 8 bases at J, with 11 bases between the two ends. CDR1 and CDR2 from the germline V gene are SQVTM and ANQGSEA. The CDR3 has 12 amino acids. Here the CDR3 DNA reads TGCAGCGTTGTTAGCAGGGAGGAAAAACTGTTTTTT. Encoded protein: CSVVSREEKLFF.

The V call is TRBV5-1, the J call TRBJ2-5; 7 bases agree with TRBD1. V lost 3 bases and J lost 2; bases outside the gene matches: 7. Germline V CDR1 and CDR2: SGHRS, YFSETQ. The CDR3 has 15 amino acids. The CDR3 sequence: CASSSRTGSQETQYF. The CDR3 DNA follows: TGCGCCAGCAGCTCGCGGACAGGTAGTCAAGAGACCCAGTACTTC. Looking up the rest from reference TRBV5-1 and TRBJ2-5 gives the full variable domain: KAGVTQTPRYLIKTRGQQVTLSCSPISGHRSVSWYQQTPGQGLQFLFEYFSETQRNKGNFPGRFSGRQFSNSRSEMNVSTLELGDSALYLCASSSRTGSQETQYFGPGTRLLVL.

The rearrangement links TRBV20-1 to TRBJ1-6; 8 positions match TRBD1. CDR1 and CDR2 (germline): DFQATT, SNEGSKA (reference sequence). The J segment lost 2 bases and the V segment lost 0 bases, leaving 3 bases of the junction unmatched. The CDR3 totals 16 residues. CDR3 nucleotides: TGCAGTGCTAGAGAGACAGGGGATACCTATAATTCACCCCTCCACTTT. As protein: CSARETGDTYNSPLHF.

This clonotype was detected many times. The V call is TRBV5-1, the J call TRBJ2-5, with D uncertain. The germline gives CDR1 SGHRS, CDR2 YFSETQ. CDR3 length equals 12 residues. Deletions cut 3 bases from V and 0 bases from J, with 3 bases between. CDR3 DNA: TGCGCCAGCAGCTCTCACCAAGAGACCCAGTACTTC. Protein: CASSSHQETQYF. Full variable domain (rest looked up from reference TRBV5-1 and TRBJ2-5): KAGVTQTPRYLIKTRGQQVTLSCSPISGHRSVSWYQQTPGQGLQFLFEYFSETQRNKGNFPGRFSGRQFSNSRSEMNVSTLELGDSALYLCASSSHQETQYFGPGTRLLVL.

In its sample, this clonotype was seen a few times. The chain joins TRBV6-1 to TRBJ1-1; D might be TRBD1 (5 bases). This CDR3 contains 17 residues. The germline V and J ends were trimmed by 0 bases and 2 bases, with 16 bases remaining between them. The germline V gene encodes CDR1 MNHNS and CDR2 SASEGT. CDR3 nucleotides: TGTGCCAGCAGTGAAGCTGGCAGGGCGCCTCCTAACACTGAAGCTTTCTTT. Protein product: CASSEAGRAPPNTEAFF.

This clonotype occurred a few times. The chain combines TRBV13 with TRBJ2-7; TRBD1 might be the D (6 bases). Trimming shortened V by 5 bases and J by 3 bases, and 14 bases separated the two germline ends. The length of the CDR3 is 14 residues. The germline CDR1 and CDR2 sequences are PRHDT and FYEKMQ (reference sequence). CDR3 protein: CASSQRWGHYEQYF. The CDR3 DNA is TGTGCCAGCAGCCAAAGATGGGGGCACTACGAGCAGTACTTC. Together with reference TRBV13 and TRBJ2-7, the CDR3 gives the full variable domain: AAGVIQSPRHLIKEKRETATLKCYPIPRHDTVYWYQQGPGQDPQFLISFYEKMQSDKGSIPDRFSAQQFSDYHSELNMSSLELGDSALYFCASSQRWGHYEQYFGPGTRLTVT.

This clonotype was counted a few times. The genes are TRBV10-3 and TRBJ2-1; no reliable D call. CDR3 size: 13 residues. The germline gives CDR1 ENHRY, CDR2 SYGVKD. Trimming took off 5 bases at V and 7 bases at J, with 12 bases between the two ends. The CDR3 DNA reads as TGTGCCATCAGTAACGGGTCGCCGAATGAGCAGTTCTTC. Protein sequence: CAISNGSPNEQFF.

This clonotype was observed at least ten times. The V gene is TRBV20-1, the J gene TRBJ1-4; D is ambiguous. The CDR3 extends over 13 amino acids. Germline CDR1 is DFQATT and CDR2 is SNEGSKA (reference sequence). V dropped 6 bases and J dropped 4 bases, with 12 bases sitting between them. The CDR3 reads CSAPARSNEKLFF. The DNA of the CDR3 is TGCAGTGCCCCGGCACGCAGTAATGAAAAACTGTTTTTT.

The chain combines TRBV12-3 or TRBV12-4 with TRBJ2-1; no clear D gene. The V gene lost 5 bases and the J gene lost 1 base, with 12 bases spanning the gap. This CDR3 spans 15 amino acids. The CDR3 DNA reads as TGTGCCAGCAGTCAGATGGGGATATCCTACAATGAGCAGTTCTTC. Its protein is CASSQMGISYNEQFF.

The chain carries TRBV20-1 and TRBJ1-1, with D maybe TRBD1 (6 bases). V was cut by 1 base and J by 3 bases, with 18 bases left in between. The CDR3 runs to 16 residues. Germline assignment: CDR1 DFQATT and CDR2 SNEGSKA (reference sequence). The CDR3 DNA is TGCAGTGCTAGAGCTGTGGTTGGGGGCGGGGACACTGAAGCTTTCTTT. Encoded protein: CSARAVVGGGDTEAFF.

This clonotype has just a few counts. This CDR3 is CASSLGLHGETEAFF. The CDR3 DNA sequence: TGTGCCAGCAGCTTAGGCCTACATGGAGAGACTGAAGCTTTCTTT. This chain uses TRBV7-9 with TRBJ1-1; D not certain. V was clipped by 1 base and J by 5 bases, with 14 bases between them. Germline CDR1 and CDR2: SEHNR and FQNEAQ (reference sequence). This CDR3 has 15 amino acids.

This clonotype has more than one count but fewer than ten. The V gene is TRBV6-5, the J gene TRBJ2-7; 8 bases are a match to TRBD1. Germline assignment: CDR1 MNHEY and CDR2 SVGAGI. V lost 0 bases to trimming and J lost 4 bases; unmatched junction nucleotides: 5. This CDR3 spans 15 amino acids. The CDR3 region is CASSYSRTGRYEQYF. The CDR3 coding sequence is TGTGCCAGCAGTTACTCTCGGACAGGGAGATACGAGCAGTACTTC.

V is TRBV6-5 and J is TRBJ1-6; D unresolved. From germline, CDR1 is MNHEY and CDR2 SVGAGI. This CDR3 region has 15 residues. The ends were cut back, 2 bases at V and 9 bases at J, with 14 bases in the middle. The CDR3, as DNA: TGTGCCAGCAGTTACCGGAACAGAAGCTCTTCACCCCTCCACTTT. Translated, it gives CASSYRNRSSSPLHF.

This clonotype was picked up many times. This sequence joins TRBV6-5 and TRBJ2-7, with D uncertain. The CDR3 sequence is 11 residues long. The V and J ends lost 1 base and 4 bases respectively, with 2 bases between them. Germline V gives CDR1 MNHEY, CDR2 SVGAGI. CDR3 amino acids: CASSYLYEQYF. CDR3 nucleotides: TGTGCCAGCAGTTACTTATACGAGCAGTACTTC.

On this clonotype itself: Relative to the germline gene, one junction end is altered; a read error may explain this. The CDR3 DNA sequence: TGTGCCGGCAGTTGGACAGGATATGCAACTAATGAAAAACTGTTTTTT. Its protein is CAGSWTGYATNEKLFF. The rearrangement links TRBV28 to TRBJ1-4, with 7 bases aligning to TRBD1. The germline CDR1 and CDR2 sequences are MDHEN and SYDVKM. The CDR3 runs to 16 residues. Based on the CDR3 plus reference TRBV28 and TRBJ1-4, the full variable domain is DVKVTQSSRYLVKRTGEKVFLECVQDMDHENMFWYRQDPGLGLRLIYFSYDVKMKEKGDIPEGYSVSREKKERFSLILESASTNQTSMYLCAGSWTGYATNEKLFFGSGTQLSVL.

This clonotype has more than one count but fewer than ten. V and J are TRBV7-9 and TRBJ2-3, with D hard to call. The CDR3 extends over 12 amino acids. Germline V CDR1 and CDR2: SEHNR, FQNEAQ (reference sequence). Trimming cost V 5 bases and J 13 bases, with 16 bases left between them. DNA of the CDR3: TGTGCCAGCAGCCCCGCCGCGTCAAGGGAGTATTTT. It yields the protein CASSPAASREYF.

This clonotype was counted only a few times. V is TRBV19 and J is TRBJ1-1, with D unresolved. Trimming cost V 4 bases and J 4 bases, with 10 bases left between them. The germline V gene encodes CDR1 LNHDA and CDR2 SQIVND (reference sequence). The CDR3 has 13 amino acids. CDR3 sequence reads: CASSTGWGTEAFF. The CDR3 nucleotides are TGTGCCAGTAGTACGGGGTGGGGCACTGAAGCTTTCTTT.

The genes are TRBV28 and TRBJ2-5; D possibly corresponds to TRBD2 (6 bases). Germline V gives CDR1 MDHEN, CDR2 SYDVKM. CDR3 length: 12 amino acids. V dropped 7 bases and J dropped 4 bases, with 10 bases sitting between them. DNA for the CDR3: TGTGCCAGCAATGGGGGAGGAGAGACCCAGTACTTC. Translation: CASNGGGETQYF.

This clonotype came up a few times. The J gene is TRBJ2-1, the V gene TRBV3-1, with 10 bases identical to TRBD2. CDR1 LGHDT and CDR2 YNNKEL come from the germline V gene (reference sequence). The V gene end was trimmed by 0 bases and the J gene end by 5 bases; junction bases not matched to a gene: 7. This CDR3 contains 17 residues. CDR3 protein: CASSQERVLAGNNEQFF. CDR3 in DNA: TGTGCCAGCAGCCAAGAAAGGGTACTAGCGGGGAACAATGAGCAGTTCTTC.

This clonotype showed up just a few times. This sequence joins TRBV24-1 and TRBJ2-7; a weak D match, TRBD1 (6 bases). Matching the DNA end better, TRBJ2-5 makes the J call doubtful. The CDR3 sequence is 14 residues long. Per the germline V gene, CDR1 is KGHDR and CDR2 is SFDVKD. CDR3 coding DNA: TGTGCCACCAGTGATCCAGGGGTTAGAGAGACCCAGTACTTC. This encodes CATSDPGVRETQYF.

The chain recombines TRBV20-1 with TRBJ2-3; D is ambiguous. The V end was cut by 4 bases, the J end by 6 bases, with 11 bases between. This CDR3 is built from 12 residues. CDR1 DFQATT and CDR2 SNEGSKA come from the germline V gene (reference sequence). CDR3 residues: CSATPRVDTQYF. DNA of the CDR3: TGCAGTGCTACCCCTAGGGTGGATACGCAGTATTTT.

This chain connects TRBV7-9 to TRBJ2-2, with TRBD1 as a possible D gene (5 bases). V lost 2 bases and J lost 6, with 16 bases in between. The CDR3 contains 16 residues. CDR1 and CDR2 (germline): SEHNR, FQNEAQ (reference sequence). In nucleotides, the CDR3 is TGTGCCAGCAGCTTATTTGGAAGGGTACAGGCCGGGGAGCTGTTTTTT. As protein: CASSLFGRVQAGELFF.

This clonotype appeared a few times. The chain carries TRBV4-1 and TRBJ2-7; 8 bases agree with TRBD2. CDR1 MGHRA and CDR2 YSYEKL come from the germline V gene. Germline trimming cut 1 base from V and 4 bases from J; bases unmatched to any gene: 6. The CDR3 runs 15 residues. For the CDR3, the DNA is TGCGCCAGCAGCCAAGCGACTGCGGGGGGTTACGAGCAGTACTTC. Translated, it gives CASSQATAGGYEQYF.

This clonotype was seen more than once but under ten times. V is TRBV10-3 and J is TRBJ2-3; 11 bases map to TRBD1. The length of the CDR3 is 14 residues. In germline, CDR1 is ENHRY, CDR2 SYGVKD. The trim removed 6 bases at V and 4 bases at J, leaving 3 bases unmatched. The CDR3 is CAIRTGQGADTQYF. The CDR3 bases are TGTGCCATCAGGACGGGACAGGGGGCAGATACGCAGTATTTT.

V gene TRBV21-1 combines with J gene TRBJ1-3; the D call of TRBD1 is as the table states it, not checked on the DNA. TRBV21-1 is marked as a pseudogene. The CDR3 runs 15 residues. CDR3 sequence (DNA): TGTGCCAGCATCCTACCCGACAGGGCTGGAAACACCATATATTTT. It codes for CASILPDRAGNTIYF.